The entry that follows covers one T cell receptor (beta chain) sequence. This sample also contains other DNA sequences that code for the same CDR3. This sample is part of a study of shared clonotypes between healthy human individuals. Across the whole study: Three CD4 naive, three CD4 memory, two CD8 naive and one CD8 memory plate were used per donor.

Assay: immunoSEQ multiplex PCR; the TCRdb copy retains only in-frame clones and omits some. The sample holds 300,000 to 350,000 clones, about 70% seen once. Sequenced sample: memory CD4+ T cells sorted from blood. The subset: CD45RA-negative fraction. The source of this sequence is a man aged 30-40 years in good health.

The CDR3 nucleotides read TGTGCCAGCAGTAAACAGGGTTATGGCTACACCTTC. Encoded protein: CASSKQGYGYTF. The gene calls are TRBV6-5 and TRBJ1-2, with a tentative D call TRBD1 (6 bases). In germline, CDR1 is MNHEY, CDR2 SVGAGI. The V gene lost 5 bases and the J gene lost 5 bases, with 9 bases spanning the gap. This CDR3 has 12 residues.